These 14 T cell receptor beta chains were sequenced from one sample in a study of patients and donors after allogeneic stem cell transplantation. TCRdb re-analysed the RT-PCR reads in MiXCR, keeping a single row per CDR3 protein. This table holds 900,000 to 1,000,000 distinct CDR3 sequences, under 20% found once. Sequenced sample: blood, either unsorted or a sorted T cell fraction (not recorded which). The receptors originated from a human donor who was either an allogeneic HSCT recipient or a stem cell or donor lymphocyte infusion donor (not recorded which). It is not recorded whose cells these are; they may come from a transplant donor.

The chain joins TRBV7-9 to TRBJ1-3; no firm D call. The V end was cut by 1 base, the J end by 6 bases, with 10 bases between. Germline V gene sequence: CDR1 SEHNR, CDR2 FQNEAQ (reference sequence). The CDR3 totals 14 residues. CDR3 loop: CASSLEEEANTIYF. CDR3 nucleotides: TGTGCCAGCAGCTTAGAAGAGGAAGCAAACACCATATATTTT.

CDR3: CATSGRAGTGVYNEQFF. CDR3 nucleotides: TGTGCCACCAGTGGACGAGCCGGGACAGGGGTTTACAATGAGCAGTTCTTC. The chain joins TRBV24-1 to TRBJ2-1; 10 bases line up with TRBD1. The ends lost 5 bases at V and 4 bases at J; junction bases unmatched: 10. CDR1 KGHDR and CDR2 SFDVKD come from the germline V gene. The CDR3 length is 17 residues.

In this sample, this clonotype turned up a few times. The chain uses TRBV29-1 and TRBJ2-1; 7 positions agree with TRBD2. Germline assignment: CDR1 SQVTM and CDR2 ANQGSEA. This CDR3 contains 15 residues. The V segment lost 2 bases and the J segment 3 bases; nucleotides outside the gene matches: 7. The CDR3 region is CSVEWERGFYNEQFF. In DNA, the CDR3 is TGCAGCGTTGAATGGGAGCGGGGATTCTACAATGAGCAGTTCTTC.

This clonotype was seen just once. V gene TRBV4-2 combines with J gene TRBJ2-4; D unclear. V lost 0 bases to trimming and J lost 2 bases, with 8 bases between them. The length of the CDR3 is 15 residues. Germline CDR1 is LGHNA and CDR2 is YNFKEQ. The CDR3 here is CASSQEGGSKNIQYF. The CDR3 coding sequence is TGTGCCAGCAGCCAAGAGGGCGGTTCCAAAAACATTCAGTACTTC.

The chain carries TRBV27 and TRBJ2-2, with TRBD1 identical over 7 bases. V dropped 4 bases and J dropped 0; count of bases not matched to a gene: 5. This CDR3 is built from 16 residues. Looked up from germline, CDR1 is MNHEY and CDR2 is SMNVEV (reference sequence). CDR3 amino acids: CASSSFGTANTGELFF. Written as DNA, the CDR3 is TGTGCCAGCAGTTCCTTCGGGACAGCGAACACCGGGGAGCTGTTTTTT.

The chain has TRBV2 and TRBJ1-2, with 7 bases aligning to TRBD1. The CDR3 consists of 14 residues. Germline V gene data show CDR1 as SNHLY and CDR2 as FYNNEI. V gave up 6 bases and J gave up 8 bases; unmatched junction bases: 12. The chain's CDR3 is CASSYRDSTFGYTF. The CDR3 coding sequence is TGTGCCAGCAGCTATAGGGACAGTACATTCGGCTACACCTTC.

The chain carries TRBV6-1 and TRBJ2-2, with 8 positions matching TRBD1. Germline values: CDR1 MNHNS, CDR2 SASEGT. V shed 6 bases and J 2 bases; nucleotides not matched to a gene: 8. The CDR3 contains 16 residues. The CDR3: CASSKGQETNTGELFF. The CDR3 DNA reads TGTGCCAGCAGCAAGGGACAGGAGACTAACACCGGGGAGCTGTTTTTT.

This clonotype was seen a handful of times. The genes are TRBV5-1 and TRBJ2-7; 8 nucleotides match TRBD1. The junction had 9 bases not matched to a gene; V was cut back by 5 bases and J by 2 bases. The germline V gene encodes CDR1 SGHRS and CDR2 YFSETQ. The CDR3 length is 15 residues. The CDR3 sequence is CASSFTGTGAYEQYF. The CDR3 nucleotides read TGCGCCAGCAGTTTCACAGGGACAGGAGCCTACGAGCAGTACTTC. The full variable domain, in which reference TRBV5-1 and TRBJ2-7 provide the parts outside the CDR3, is KAGVTQTPRYLIKTRGQQVTLSCSPISGHRSVSWYQQTPGQGLQFLFEYFSETQRNKGNFPGRFSGRQFSNSRSEMNVSTLELGDSALYLCASSFTGTGAYEQYFGPGTRLTVT.

This clonotype was observed a few times. The chain is built from TRBV2 and TRBJ1-1, with 11 bases fitting TRBD1. The germline gives CDR1 SNHLY, CDR2 FYNNEI. V was pared by 3 bases and J by 2 bases, with 5 bases of the junction left unmatched. The CDR3 loop spans 16 amino acids. CDR3 DNA: TGTGCCAGCAGTGAGGAGGGGACAGGGGGAAACACTGAAGCTTTCTTT. Its translation is CASSEEGTGGNTEAFF.

This sequence joins TRBV9 and TRBJ1-2; D may be TRBD1 (5 bases). Germline V CDR1 and CDR2: SGDLS, YYNGEE. This CDR3 is 14 amino acids long. V gave up 0 bases and J gave up 6 bases, with 12 bases separating them. CDR3 nucleotide sequence: TGTGCCAGCAGCGTAGCGACGCGGGGGGATGGCTACACCTTC. This encodes CASSVATRGDGYTF.

J is TRBJ1-5 and V is TRBV5-6; maybe TRBD1 (6 bases). Trimming removed 3 bases from V and 3 bases from J, with 10 bases in between. CDR1 is SGHDT and CDR2 is YYEEEE in the germline V gene. This CDR3 has 14 residues. Here the CDR3 DNA reads TGTGCCAGCAGCTCGGGACACCACAATCAGCCCCAGCATTTT. This codes for CASSSGHHNQPQHF.

This chain uses TRBV6-1 with TRBJ2-7; TRBD1 matches 8 bases. Germline V gene sequence: CDR1 MNHNS, CDR2 SASEGT. V lost 10 bases, J lost 4 bases, and 9 bases stayed unmatched. The CDR3 runs to 13 residues. The CDR3 loop is CATLGTGLYEQYF. In DNA form, the CDR3 reads TGTGCCACCTTAGGGACAGGATTATACGAGCAGTACTTC.

This clonotype was seen only a few times. The rearrangement joins TRBV29-1 to TRBJ2-7; D perhaps matches TRBD2 (6 bases). CDR1 and CDR2 (germline): SQVTM, ANQGSEA. V lost 0 bases, J lost 8 bases, and 17 bases lay in between. This CDR3 region has 14 residues. The CDR3 loop is CSVEDGEDPTKQYF. The CDR3 coding sequence is TGCAGCGTTGAAGATGGGGAGGACCCTACGAAGCAGTACTTC.

The V and J genes are TRBV12-3 or TRBV12-4 and TRBJ1-1; no firm D call. V dropped 2 bases and J dropped 12 bases, with 16 bases sitting between them. The CDR3 totals 13 residues. CDR3 residues: CASSLRAQAATFF. CDR3 bases: TGTGCCAGCAGTTTAAGGGCACAAGCGGCTACTTTCTTT.